This T cell receptor (beta chain) emerged from a study of blood T cell repertoires in COVID-19. Study overall: PBMCs, B-cell-depleted T cells, or T cells provided the cDNA or gDNA that made up the material.

Adults between roughly 18 and 95 years of age took part from about two dozen US areas. This clone showed up just a few times. The CDR3 has 16 amino acids. Germline values: CDR1 SGHRS, CDR2 YFSETQ. The V and J ends lost 5 bases and 3 bases respectively, with 21 bases between them. In the source study's methods: How many nucleated cells were present was estimated from reference gene primer amplification. The method was immunoSEQ multiplex PCR; TCRdb's version includes in-frame clones alone and lacks a portion of them. V and J calls and clone size come straight from that table; D and trimming were deduced from the DNA. The sample has a few hundred thousand clones; 70% to 90% are singletons.

The source of this sequence is a woman aged 40 to 55 with acute COVID-19. The J gene is TRBJ2-7, the V gene TRBV5-1; tentative D call: TRBD1 (5 bases). The source material was PBMCs or T cells enriched from blood (not recorded which). The CDR3 nucleotides read TGCGCCAGCAGGGGCCAGGGAACCTACCCGCTCTACGAGCAGTACTTC. Its protein product is CASRGQGTYPLYEQYF.